These 21 T cell receptor beta chains share one sample of origin, sequenced in a study of T cell changes during pregnancy in multiple sclerosis. Here immunoSEQ multiplex PCR was the method, and the copy in TCRdb shows in-frame clones only, minus some. Among 40,000 to 50,000 clones listed, about 89% were seen once. Specimen: CD4+ T cells from peripheral blood mononuclear cells, collected in the first trimester of pregnancy. These TCRs come from a female donor with multiple sclerosis, enrolled in a pregnancy study.

This chain uses TRBV5-3 with TRBJ2-3, with TRBD2 matching over 13 bases. TRBV5-3 is marked as an open reading frame, function uncertain. Trimming removed 8 bases from V and 6 bases from J; junction bases left unmatched: 12. The CDR3 has 16 residues. The CDR3 region is CASILAGGPRGDTQYF. For the CDR3, the DNA is TGTGCCAGCATACTAGCGGGAGGGCCCCGAGGTGATACGCAGTATTTT.

V gene TRBV10-1 combines with J gene TRBJ2-7; 11 bases are a match to TRBD2. Germline V lookup: CDR1 WNHNN, CDR2 SYGVQD (reference sequence). The CDR3 covers 17 residues. V dropped 5 bases and J dropped 8; count of bases not matched to a gene: 17. CDR3 protein: CASSTGLADWSLRQQYF. In DNA, the CDR3 is TGCGCCAGCAGTACGGGACTAGCGGATTGGAGCCTACGACAGCAGTACTTC.

CDR3 in amino acids: CASSFGLVNTGELFF. In DNA form, the CDR3 reads TGCGCCAGCAGCTTTGGACTAGTGAACACCGGGGAGCTGTTTTTT. This chain joins TRBV5-1 and TRBJ2-2; TRBD2 matches 7 bases. CDR3 size: 15 residues. V lost 2 bases to trimming and J lost 1 base; unmatched junction nucleotides: 2. The V gene's germline CDR1 is SGHRS and CDR2 YFSETQ.

This chain joins TRBV7-9 and TRBJ2-3; D unclear. There are 15 residues in the CDR3. The V end lost 5 bases, the J end lost 1 base, and 13 bases lay between the germline ends. CDR1 SEHNR and CDR2 FQNEAQ come from the germline V gene (reference sequence). Here the CDR3 DNA reads TGTGCCAGCAGCCGCAATCAGGTTGGCACAGATACGCAGTATTTT. Translation: CASSRNQVGTDTQYF.

This chain uses TRBV18 with TRBJ1-5, with D perhaps matching TRBD1 (6 bases). This CDR3 comprises 14 residues. V lost 3 bases and J lost 4, with 10 bases in between. Per the germline V gene, CDR1 is KGHSH and CDR2 is LQKENI. The CDR3 coding sequence is TGTGCCAGCTCACCTCGGGACATTAATCAGCCCCAGCATTTT. Amino acid sequence: CASSPRDINQPQHF.

This chain connects TRBV18 to TRBJ1-1; D not resolved. The CDR3 length is 16 residues. The germline V gene encodes CDR1 KGHSH and CDR2 LQKENI. Trimming shortened V by 0 bases and J by 5 bases, and 16 bases separated the two germline ends. CDR3 loop: CASSPPYAGSGTEAFF. The CDR3 nucleotides read TGTGCCAGCTCACCACCGTATGCGGGGTCGGGGACTGAAGCTTTCTTT.

This chain uses TRBV5-4 with TRBJ1-5; D not certain. Per the germline V gene, CDR1 is SGHNT and CDR2 is YYREEE (reference sequence). V was pared by 4 bases and J by 3 bases, with 23 bases between. CDR3 length: 18 residues. The DNA of the CDR3 is TGTGCCAGCAGCCAAGAGGTTCGAGGGTTCAGTGACAATCAGCCCCAGCATTTT. Its translation is CASSQEVRGFSDNQPQHF.

The chain employs TRBV27 and TRBJ2-7; D is possibly TRBD1 (5 bases). Trimming shortened V by 6 bases and J by 1 base, and 10 bases separated the two germline ends. The V gene's germline CDR1 is MNHEY and CDR2 SMNVEV (reference sequence). The CDR3 is 13 amino acids. The CDR3: CASRLRGSYEQYF. Written as DNA, the CDR3 is TGTGCCAGCAGGTTAAGGGGATCCTACGAGCAGTACTTC.

This clone was seen a handful of times. The V and J genes are TRBV6-1 and TRBJ2-1; D gene unclear. V was clipped by 5 bases and J by 9 bases, with 14 bases between them. The CDR3 loop spans 13 amino acids. Germline loops: CDR1 MNHNS, CDR2 SASEGT. The CDR3 nucleotides read TGTGCCAGCAGTCAATTCCGACTGGGTGAGCAGTTCTTC. It codes for CASSQFRLGEQFF.

The V gene is TRBV7-2, the J gene TRBJ2-2; 7 positions agree with TRBD2. Germline assignment: CDR1 SGHTA and CDR2 FQGNSA. J lost 5 bases, V lost 5 bases, and 8 bases had no gene match. The CDR3 loop spans 15 amino acids. This chain's CDR3 is CASSPGLDSTGELFF. The CDR3 DNA is TGTGCCAGCAGCCCCGGACTAGATTCAACCGGGGAGCTGTTTTTT.

The sample holds one count of this clone. The J gene is TRBJ1-2, the V gene TRBV5-4, with 9 bases aligning to TRBD1. V trimming: 0 bases; J trimming: 7 bases; junction bases outside the gene matches: 7. CDR3 length: 15 residues. Germline values: CDR1 SGHNT, CDR2 YYREEE (reference sequence). DNA for the CDR3: TGTGCCAGCAGCTTGGAGGGGACAGGGTTCCGTGGCTACACCTTC. Protein: CASSLEGTGFRGYTF.

The chain joins TRBV11-3 to TRBJ1-1; perhaps TRBD1 as D (5 bases). There are 13 residues in the CDR3. The germline CDR1 and CDR2 sequences are SGHNT and YENEEA. V was cut by 6 bases and J by 1 base, with 9 bases left in between. CDR3 sequence: CASSFRGNTEAFF. Written as DNA, the CDR3 is TGTGCCAGCAGTTTTAGGGGGAACACTGAAGCTTTCTTT.

The chain uses TRBV4-3 and TRBJ2-2, with 10 positions matching TRBD1. The CDR3 is 16 residues long. Germline CDR1 LGHNA, CDR2 YSLEER. The junction had 8 bases not matched to a gene; V was cut back by 4 bases and J by 6 bases. The CDR3 nucleotides are TGCGCCAGCAGCCCAATGGGGACAGGGGCGGCCGGGGAGCTGTTTTTT. Its translation is CASSPMGTGAAGELFF.

The chain carries TRBV9 and TRBJ1-2; 11 bases line up with TRBD1. Germline CDR1 and CDR2: SGDLS and YYNGEE. The ends lost 4 bases at V and 4 bases at J; junction bases unmatched: 3. The CDR3 loop spans 14 amino acids. CDR3 residues: CASSSGQGAYGYTF. CDR3 bases: TGTGCCAGCAGCTCAGGACAGGGGGCCTATGGCTACACCTTC.

The chain couples TRBV23-1 to TRBJ2-1; the match to TRBD2 covers 11 bases. TRBV23-1 carries the ORF label, with uncertain function. J was trimmed by 6 bases and V by 3 bases; bases with no gene match: 10. This CDR3 comprises 17 residues. The CDR3 DNA reads TGCGCCAGCAGTCAGCGACTAGCGGGACAGATGTGCAATGAGCAGTTCTTC. Translation gives CASSQRLAGQMCNEQFF.

The V gene is TRBV5-6, the J gene TRBJ2-7, with 12 bases that match TRBD2. Trimming cost V 0 bases and J 4 bases; bases outside gene matches: 8. The CDR3 totals 17 residues. Germline V gene sequence: CDR1 SGHDT, CDR2 YYEEEE. The CDR3 coding sequence is TGTGCCAGCAGCTTGGACCTTTGGACTAGCGGGGATTACGAGCAGTACTTC. Amino acids: CASSLDLWTSGDYEQYF. The whole variable domain, filled in from reference TRBV5-6 and TRBJ2-7, reads DAGVTQSPTHLIKTRGQQVTLRCSPKSGHDTVSWYQQALGQGPQFIFQYYEEEERQRGNFPDRFSGHQFPNYSSELNVNALLLGDSALYLCASSLDLWTSGDYEQYFGPGTRLTVT.

The chain is built from TRBV10-1 and TRBJ2-7, with 14 bases fitting TRBD2. The CDR3 consists of 15 residues. CDR1 is WNHNN and CDR2 is SYGVQD in the germline V gene (reference sequence). After removal of 2 bases from V and 5 bases from J, the junction contained 2 bases not matched to a gene. The CDR3 loop is CASSEGTSGSHEQYF. The CDR3, as DNA: TGCGCCAGCAGTGAGGGGACTAGCGGGAGCCACGAGCAGTACTTC.

The chain recombines TRBV28 with TRBJ2-7; no definite D call. Trimming took 5 bases from V and 2 from J, leaving 16 bases between them. Germline assignment: CDR1 MDHEN and CDR2 SYDVKM. The length of the CDR3 is 15 residues. CDR3 bases: TGTGCCAGCAGTCCCGGCCTGGGCACCACCTACGAGCAGTACTTC. Its protein is CASSPGLGTTYEQYF.

The J gene is TRBJ2-5, the V gene TRBV19; no clear D. The V gene's germline CDR1 is LNHDA and CDR2 SQIVND (reference sequence). V lost 3 bases and J lost 4, with 9 bases in between. CDR3 length: 13 residues. The DNA of the CDR3 is TGTGCCAGTAGTATCTCGGAGCGAGAGACCCAGTACTTC. Translation gives CASSISERETQYF.

V gene TRBV7-9 combines with J gene TRBJ1-2; maybe TRBD1 (6 bases). The CDR3 totals 14 residues. Germline-derived CDR1 and CDR2 are SEHNR and FQNEAQ (reference sequence). The germline V and J ends were trimmed by 1 base and 3 bases, with 9 bases remaining between them. CDR3 DNA sequence: TGTGCCAGCAGCTTAGACGGACAGTACTATGGCTACACCTTC. Its protein product is CASSLDGQYYGYTF. Full variable domain (missing parts from reference TRBV7-9 and TRBJ1-2): DTGVSQNPRHKITKRGQNVTFRCDPISEHNRLYWYRQTLGQGPEFLTYFQNEAQLEKSRLLSDRFSAERPKGSFSTLEIQRTEQGDSAMYLCASSLDGQYYGYTFGSGTRLTVV.

The chain joins TRBV9 to TRBJ2-3; D may be TRBD2 (6 bases). Germline CDR1 reads SGDLS; CDR2 reads YYNGEE. This CDR3 is built from 16 residues. Trimming pared 3 bases from V and 0 bases from J, leaving 14 bases between. The CDR3 DNA reads TGTGCCAGCAGCGGGCGGGATGGGCGGAGCACAGATACGCAGTATTTT. Translated, it gives CASSGRDGRSTDTQYF.